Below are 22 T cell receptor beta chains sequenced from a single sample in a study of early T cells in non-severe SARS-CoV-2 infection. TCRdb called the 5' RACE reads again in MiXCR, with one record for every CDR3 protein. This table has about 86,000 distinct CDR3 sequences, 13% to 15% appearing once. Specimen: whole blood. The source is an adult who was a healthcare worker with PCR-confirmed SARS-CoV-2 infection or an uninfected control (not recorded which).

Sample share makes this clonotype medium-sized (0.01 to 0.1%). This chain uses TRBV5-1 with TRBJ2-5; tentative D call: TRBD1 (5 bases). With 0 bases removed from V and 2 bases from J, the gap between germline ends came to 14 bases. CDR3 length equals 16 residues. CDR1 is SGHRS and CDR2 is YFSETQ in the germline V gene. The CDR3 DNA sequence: TGCGCCAGCAGCTTGGCCTCTGACAGATCACAAGAGACCCAGTACTTC. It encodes CASSLASDRSQETQYF.

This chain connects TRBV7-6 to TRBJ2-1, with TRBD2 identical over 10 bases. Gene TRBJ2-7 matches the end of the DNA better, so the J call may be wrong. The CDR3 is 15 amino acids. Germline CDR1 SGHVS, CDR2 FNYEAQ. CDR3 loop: CASSRGTSVYNEQYF. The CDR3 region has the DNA TGTGCCAGCAGCCGAGGGACTAGCGTCTACAATGAGCAGTACTTC.

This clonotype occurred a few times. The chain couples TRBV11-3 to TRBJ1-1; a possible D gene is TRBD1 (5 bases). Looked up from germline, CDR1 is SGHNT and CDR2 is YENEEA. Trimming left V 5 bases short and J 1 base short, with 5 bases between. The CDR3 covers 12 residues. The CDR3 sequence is CASSTGNTEAFF. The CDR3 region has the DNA TGTGCCAGCAGCACAGGGAACACTGAAGCTTTCTTT.

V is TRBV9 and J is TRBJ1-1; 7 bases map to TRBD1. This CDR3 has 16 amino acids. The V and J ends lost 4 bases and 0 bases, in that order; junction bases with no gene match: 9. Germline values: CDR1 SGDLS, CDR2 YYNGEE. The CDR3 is CASSPGGDRLNTEAFF. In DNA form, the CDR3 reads TGTGCCAGCAGCCCAGGGGGAGACAGACTGAACACTGAAGCTTTCTTT.

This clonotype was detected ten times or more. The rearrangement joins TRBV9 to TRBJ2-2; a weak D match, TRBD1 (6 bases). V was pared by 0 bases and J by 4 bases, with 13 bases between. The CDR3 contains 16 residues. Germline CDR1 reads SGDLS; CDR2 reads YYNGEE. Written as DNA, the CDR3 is TGTGCCAGCAGCGTAGATCGGACAGAACCCACCGGGGAGCTGTTTTTT. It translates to CASSVDRTEPTGELFF.

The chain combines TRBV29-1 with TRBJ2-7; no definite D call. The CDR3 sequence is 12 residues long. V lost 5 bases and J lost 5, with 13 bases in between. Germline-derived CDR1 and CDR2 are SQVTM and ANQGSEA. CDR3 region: CSVSQIGHEQYF. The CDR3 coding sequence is TGCAGCGTTTCCCAAATTGGGCACGAGCAGTACTTC.

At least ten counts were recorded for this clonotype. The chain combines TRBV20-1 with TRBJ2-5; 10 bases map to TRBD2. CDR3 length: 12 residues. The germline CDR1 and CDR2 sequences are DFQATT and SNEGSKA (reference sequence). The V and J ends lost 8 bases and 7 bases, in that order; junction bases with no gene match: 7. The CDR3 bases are TGCAGTCCCACCTGGACTAGCGGGACCCAGTACTTC. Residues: CSPTWTSGTQYF.

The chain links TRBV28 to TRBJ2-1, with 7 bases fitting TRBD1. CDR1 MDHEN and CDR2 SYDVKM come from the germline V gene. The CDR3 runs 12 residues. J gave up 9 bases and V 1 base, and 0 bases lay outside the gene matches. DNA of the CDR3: TGTGCCAGCAGTTTATACAGGGGTGAGCAGTTCTTC. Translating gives CASSLYRGEQFF.

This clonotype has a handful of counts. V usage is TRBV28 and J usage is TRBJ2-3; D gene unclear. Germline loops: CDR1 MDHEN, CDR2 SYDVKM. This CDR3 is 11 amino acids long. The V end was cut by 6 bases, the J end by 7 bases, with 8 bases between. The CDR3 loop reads CASSTSYTQYF. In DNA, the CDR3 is TGTGCCAGCAGCACTTCCTATACGCAGTATTTT.

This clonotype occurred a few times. This chain's CDR3 is CAISPGLDYEQYF. The CDR3 coding sequence is TGTGCCATCAGCCCGGGACTAGACTACGAGCAGTACTTC. This sequence joins TRBV10-3 and TRBJ2-7; 8 bases are a match to TRBD2. The CDR3 contains 13 residues. The germline CDR1 and CDR2 sequences are ENHRY and SYGVKD. J was trimmed by 3 bases and V by 6 bases; bases with no gene match: 4.

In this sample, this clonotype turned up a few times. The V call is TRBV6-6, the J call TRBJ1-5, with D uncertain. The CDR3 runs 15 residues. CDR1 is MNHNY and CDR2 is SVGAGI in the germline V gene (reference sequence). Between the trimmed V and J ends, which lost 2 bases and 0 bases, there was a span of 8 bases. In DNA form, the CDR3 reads TGTGCCAGCAGTTACAATACGGATAGCAATCAGCCCCAGCATTTT. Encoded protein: CASSYNTDSNQPQHF.

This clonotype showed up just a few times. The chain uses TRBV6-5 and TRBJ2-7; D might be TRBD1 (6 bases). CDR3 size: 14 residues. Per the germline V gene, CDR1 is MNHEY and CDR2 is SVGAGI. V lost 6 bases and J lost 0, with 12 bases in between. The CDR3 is CASSYTGSSYEQYF. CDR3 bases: TGTGCCAGCAGCTATACAGGGTCCTCCTACGAGCAGTACTTC.

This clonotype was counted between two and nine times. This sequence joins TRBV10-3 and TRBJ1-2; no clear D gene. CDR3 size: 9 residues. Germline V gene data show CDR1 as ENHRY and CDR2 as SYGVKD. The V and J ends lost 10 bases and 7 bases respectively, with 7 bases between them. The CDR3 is CARIFGYTF. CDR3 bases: TGTGCCAGAATTTTTGGCTACACCTTC.

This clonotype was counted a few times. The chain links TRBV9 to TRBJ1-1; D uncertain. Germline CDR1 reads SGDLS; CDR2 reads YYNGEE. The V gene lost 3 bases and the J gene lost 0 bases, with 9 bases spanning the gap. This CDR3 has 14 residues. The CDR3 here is CASSARTVNTEAFF. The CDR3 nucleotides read TGTGCCAGCAGCGCTCGGACCGTGAACACTGAAGCTTTCTTT.

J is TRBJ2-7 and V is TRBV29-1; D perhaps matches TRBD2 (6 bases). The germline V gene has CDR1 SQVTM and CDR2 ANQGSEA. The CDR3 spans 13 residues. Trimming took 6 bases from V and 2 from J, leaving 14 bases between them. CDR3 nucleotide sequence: TGCAGCGTCATTGCGGGGATGACCTACGAGCAGTACTTC. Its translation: CSVIAGMTYEQYF.

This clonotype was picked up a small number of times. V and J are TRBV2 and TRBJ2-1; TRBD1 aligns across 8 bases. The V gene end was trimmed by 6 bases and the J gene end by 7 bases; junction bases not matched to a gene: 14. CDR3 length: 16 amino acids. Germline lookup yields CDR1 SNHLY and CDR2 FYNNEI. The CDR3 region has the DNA TGTGCCAGCAGCATCTCGTGGCAGGGGGCAGGTAATGAGCAGTTCTTC. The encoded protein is CASSISWQGAGNEQFF.

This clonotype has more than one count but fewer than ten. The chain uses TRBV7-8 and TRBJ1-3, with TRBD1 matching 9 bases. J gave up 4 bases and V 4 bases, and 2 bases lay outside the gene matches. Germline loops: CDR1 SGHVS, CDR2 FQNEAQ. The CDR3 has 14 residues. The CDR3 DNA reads TGTGCCAGCAGCTCCGGGACAGGGGGAAACACCATATATTTT. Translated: CASSSGTGGNTIYF.

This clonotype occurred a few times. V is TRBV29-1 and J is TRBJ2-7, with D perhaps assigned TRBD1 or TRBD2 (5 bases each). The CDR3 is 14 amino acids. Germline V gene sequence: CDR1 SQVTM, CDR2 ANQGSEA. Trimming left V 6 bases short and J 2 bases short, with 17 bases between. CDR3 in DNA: TGCAGCGTAGTAGGGACGGTACGAACCTACGAGCAGTACTTC. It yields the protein CSVVGTVRTYEQYF.

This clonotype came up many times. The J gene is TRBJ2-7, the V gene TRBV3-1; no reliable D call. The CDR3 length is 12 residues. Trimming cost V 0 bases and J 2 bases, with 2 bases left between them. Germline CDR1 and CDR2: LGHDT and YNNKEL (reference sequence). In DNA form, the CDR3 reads TGTGCCAGCAGCCAAGACCCCTACGAGCAGTACTTC. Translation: CASSQDPYEQYF.

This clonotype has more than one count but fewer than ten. CDR3 protein: CASSFSTGGGYTEAFF. CDR3 DNA: TGTGCCAGCAGTTTCTCGACAGGGGGCGGGTACACTGAAGCTTTCTTT. V and J are TRBV12-3 or TRBV12-4 and TRBJ1-1; 10 nucleotides line up with TRBD1. This CDR3 comprises 16 residues. The V and J ends lost 3 bases and 3 bases, in that order; junction bases with no gene match: 7.

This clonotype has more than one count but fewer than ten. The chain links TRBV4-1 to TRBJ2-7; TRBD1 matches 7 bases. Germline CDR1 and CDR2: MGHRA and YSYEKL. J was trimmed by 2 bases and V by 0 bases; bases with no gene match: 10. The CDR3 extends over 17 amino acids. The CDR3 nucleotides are TGCGCCAGCAGCCAAGATCCCCCACAGCAGGGGGCCTACGAGCAGTACTTC. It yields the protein CASSQDPPQQGAYEQYF.

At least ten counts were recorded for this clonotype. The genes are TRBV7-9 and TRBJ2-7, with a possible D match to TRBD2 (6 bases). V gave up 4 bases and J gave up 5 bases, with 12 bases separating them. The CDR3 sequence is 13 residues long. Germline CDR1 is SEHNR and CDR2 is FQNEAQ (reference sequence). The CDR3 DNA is TGTGCCAGCAGCTATTTGCGGGACGACGAGCAGTACTTC. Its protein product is CASSYLRDDEQYF.